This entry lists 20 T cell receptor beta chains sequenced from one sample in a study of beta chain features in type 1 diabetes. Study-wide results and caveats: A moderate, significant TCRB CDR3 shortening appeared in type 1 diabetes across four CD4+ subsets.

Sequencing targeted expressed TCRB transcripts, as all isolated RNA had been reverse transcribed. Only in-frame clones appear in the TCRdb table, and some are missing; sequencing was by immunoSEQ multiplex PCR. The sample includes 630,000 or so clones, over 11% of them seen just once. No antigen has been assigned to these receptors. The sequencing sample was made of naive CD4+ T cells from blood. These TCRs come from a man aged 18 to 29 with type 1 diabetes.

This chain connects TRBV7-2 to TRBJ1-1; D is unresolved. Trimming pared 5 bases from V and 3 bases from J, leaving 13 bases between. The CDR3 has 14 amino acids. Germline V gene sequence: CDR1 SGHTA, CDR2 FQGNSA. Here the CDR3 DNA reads TGTGCCAGCAGCCCGGGTCCCTGGGACACTGAAGCTTTCTTT. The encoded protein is CASSPGPWDTEAFF.

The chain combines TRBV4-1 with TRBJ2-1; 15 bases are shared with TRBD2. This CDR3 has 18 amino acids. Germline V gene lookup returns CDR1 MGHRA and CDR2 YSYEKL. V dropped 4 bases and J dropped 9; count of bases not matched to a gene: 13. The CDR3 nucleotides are TGCGCCAGCAGCCCTAGACGGACTAGCGGGGGGGCCGTGGGTGAGCAGTTCTTC. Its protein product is CASSPRRTSGGAVGEQFF.

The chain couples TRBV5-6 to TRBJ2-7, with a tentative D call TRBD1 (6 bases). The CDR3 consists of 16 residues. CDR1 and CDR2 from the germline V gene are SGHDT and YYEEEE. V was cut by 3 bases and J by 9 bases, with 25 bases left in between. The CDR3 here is CASSSGGIGGSPGQYF. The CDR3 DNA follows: TGTGCCAGCAGCTCGGGCGGAATTGGGGGCAGCCCCGGGCAGTACTTC. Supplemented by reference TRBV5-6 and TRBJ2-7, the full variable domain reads DAGVTQSPTHLIKTRGQQVTLRCSPKSGHDTVSWYQQALGQGPQFIFQYYEEEERQRGNFPDRFSGHQFPNYSSELNVNALLLGDSALYLCASSSGGIGGSPGQYFGPGTRLTVT.

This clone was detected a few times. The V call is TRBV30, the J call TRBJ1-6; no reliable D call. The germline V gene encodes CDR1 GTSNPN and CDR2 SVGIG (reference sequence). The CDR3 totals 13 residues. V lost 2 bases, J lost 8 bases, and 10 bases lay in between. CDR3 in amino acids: CAWSRLAHSPLHF. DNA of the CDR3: TGTGCCTGGAGTCGACTTGCCCATTCACCCCTCCACTTT.

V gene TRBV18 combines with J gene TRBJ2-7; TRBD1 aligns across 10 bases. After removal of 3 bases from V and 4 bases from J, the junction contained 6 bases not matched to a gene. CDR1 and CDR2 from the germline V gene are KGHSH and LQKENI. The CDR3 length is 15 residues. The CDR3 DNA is TGTGCCAGCTCACCGGAGGGACAGGGGTTTTACGAGCAGTACTTC. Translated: CASSPEGQGFYEQYF.

CDR3 DNA sequence: TGTGCCAGCAGTAGTGTCACAGGAAGTGCCAATGAGCAGTTCTTC. This translates into CASSSVTGSANEQFF. The chain recombines TRBV6-5 with TRBJ2-1; a weak D match, TRBD1 (5 bases). Trimming stripped 5 bases from V and 6 bases from J, with 17 bases between. Germline CDR1 MNHEY, CDR2 SVGAGI. The CDR3 covers 15 residues.

The CDR3 reads CASSSFPSGGREQFF. The CDR3 bases are TGTGCCAGCAGCTCTTTTCCTAGCGGGGGGCGAGAGCAGTTCTTC. V gene TRBV5-6 combines with J gene TRBJ2-1, with 11 bases fitting TRBD2. The CDR3 contains 15 residues. CDR1 is SGHDT, CDR2 YYEEEE, per germline. The V segment lost 3 bases and the J segment 10 bases; nucleotides outside the gene matches: 9.

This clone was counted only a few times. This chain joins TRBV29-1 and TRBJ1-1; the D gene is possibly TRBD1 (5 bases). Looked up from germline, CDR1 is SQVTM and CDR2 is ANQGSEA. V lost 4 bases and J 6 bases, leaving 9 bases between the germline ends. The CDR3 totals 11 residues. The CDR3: CSVVWGAEAFF. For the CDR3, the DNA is TGCAGCGTTGTATGGGGCGCTGAAGCTTTCTTT.

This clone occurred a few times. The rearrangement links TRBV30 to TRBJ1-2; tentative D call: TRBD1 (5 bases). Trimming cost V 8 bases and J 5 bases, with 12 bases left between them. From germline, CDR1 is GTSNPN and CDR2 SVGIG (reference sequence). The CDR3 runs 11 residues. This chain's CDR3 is CARGTGYGYTF. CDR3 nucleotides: TGTGCCCGGGGGACGGGTTATGGCTACACCTTC. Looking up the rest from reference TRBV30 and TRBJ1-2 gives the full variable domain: SQTIHQWPATLVQPVGSPLSLECTVEGTSNPNLYWYRQAAGRGLQLLFYSVGIGQISSEVPQNLSASRPQDRQFILSSKKLLLSDSGFYLCARGTGYGYTFGSGTRLTVV.

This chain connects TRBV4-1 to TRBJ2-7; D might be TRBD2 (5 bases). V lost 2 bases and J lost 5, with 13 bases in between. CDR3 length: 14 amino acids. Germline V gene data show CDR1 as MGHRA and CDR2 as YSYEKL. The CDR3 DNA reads TGCGCCAGCAGCCAATTCGGCCTAGCCCACGAGCAGTACTTC. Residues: CASSQFGLAHEQYF.

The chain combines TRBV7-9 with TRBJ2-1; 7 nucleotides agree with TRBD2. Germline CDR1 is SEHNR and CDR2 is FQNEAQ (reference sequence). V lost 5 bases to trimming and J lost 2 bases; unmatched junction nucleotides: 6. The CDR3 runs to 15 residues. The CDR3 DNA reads TGTGCCAGCAGCCGTAGCGGGTCCCCCTACAATGAGCAGTTCTTC. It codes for CASSRSGSPYNEQFF.

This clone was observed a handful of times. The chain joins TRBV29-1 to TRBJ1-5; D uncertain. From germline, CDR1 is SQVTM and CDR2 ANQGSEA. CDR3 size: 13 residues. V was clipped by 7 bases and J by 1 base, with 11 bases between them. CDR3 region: CSALSGSNQPQHF. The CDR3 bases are TGCAGCGCCCTGTCTGGGAGCAATCAGCCCCAGCATTTT.

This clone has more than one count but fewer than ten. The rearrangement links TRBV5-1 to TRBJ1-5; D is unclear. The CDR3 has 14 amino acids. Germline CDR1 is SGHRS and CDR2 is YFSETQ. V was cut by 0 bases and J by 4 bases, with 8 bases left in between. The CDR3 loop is CASSLGSGNQPQHF. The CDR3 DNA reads TGCGCCAGCAGCTTGGGCTCGGGAAATCAGCCCCAGCATTTT.

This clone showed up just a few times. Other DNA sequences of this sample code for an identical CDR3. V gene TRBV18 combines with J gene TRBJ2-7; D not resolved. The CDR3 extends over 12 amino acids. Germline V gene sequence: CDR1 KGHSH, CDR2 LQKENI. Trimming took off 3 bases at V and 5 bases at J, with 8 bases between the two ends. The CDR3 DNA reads TGTGCCAGCTCACCTTCGGGCGACGAGCAGTACTTC. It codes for CASSPSGDEQYF.

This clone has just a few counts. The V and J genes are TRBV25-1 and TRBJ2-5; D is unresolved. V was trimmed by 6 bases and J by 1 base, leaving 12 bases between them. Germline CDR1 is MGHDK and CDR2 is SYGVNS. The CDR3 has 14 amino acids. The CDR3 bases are TGTGCCAGCAGCTCCCCGACGTTCCAAGAGACCCAGTACTTC. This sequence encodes CASSSPTFQETQYF.

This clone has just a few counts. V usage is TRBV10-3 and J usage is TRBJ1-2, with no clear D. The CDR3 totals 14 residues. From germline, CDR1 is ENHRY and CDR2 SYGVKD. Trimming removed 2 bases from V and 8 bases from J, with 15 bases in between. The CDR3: CAISEGVPLGGYTF. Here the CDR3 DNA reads TGTGCCATCAGTGAGGGGGTACCCTTAGGGGGCTACACCTTC.

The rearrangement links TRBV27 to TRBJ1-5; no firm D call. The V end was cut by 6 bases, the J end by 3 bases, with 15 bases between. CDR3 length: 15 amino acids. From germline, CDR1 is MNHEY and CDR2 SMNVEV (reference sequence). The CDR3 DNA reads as TGTGCCAGCAGGCTGAGGTATTATGTCAATCAGCCCCAGCATTTT. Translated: CASRLRYYVNQPQHF.

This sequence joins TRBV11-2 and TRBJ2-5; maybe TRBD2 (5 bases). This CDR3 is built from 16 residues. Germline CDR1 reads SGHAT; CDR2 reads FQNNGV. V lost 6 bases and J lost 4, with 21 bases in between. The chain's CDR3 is CASRAERTLWSETQYF. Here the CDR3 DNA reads TGTGCCAGCAGAGCTGAAAGGACTTTATGGTCAGAGACCCAGTACTTC.

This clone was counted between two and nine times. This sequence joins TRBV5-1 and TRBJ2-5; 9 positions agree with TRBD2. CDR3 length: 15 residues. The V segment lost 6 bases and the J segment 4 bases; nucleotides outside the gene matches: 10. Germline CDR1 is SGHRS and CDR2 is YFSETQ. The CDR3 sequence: CASTPGLASGETQYF. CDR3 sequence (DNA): TGCGCCAGCACCCCGGGACTAGCTTCCGGAGAGACCCAGTACTTC.

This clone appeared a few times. CDR3 protein: CASSTTRTDTQYF. The CDR3 region has the DNA TGTGCCAGCAGCACCACTAGAACAGATACGCAGTATTTT. The chain is built from TRBV7-2 and TRBJ2-3; a possible D gene is TRBD2 (5 bases). The ends were cut back, 5 bases at V and 3 bases at J, with 9 bases in the middle. This CDR3 spans 13 amino acids. The germline gives CDR1 SGHTA, CDR2 FQGNSA.